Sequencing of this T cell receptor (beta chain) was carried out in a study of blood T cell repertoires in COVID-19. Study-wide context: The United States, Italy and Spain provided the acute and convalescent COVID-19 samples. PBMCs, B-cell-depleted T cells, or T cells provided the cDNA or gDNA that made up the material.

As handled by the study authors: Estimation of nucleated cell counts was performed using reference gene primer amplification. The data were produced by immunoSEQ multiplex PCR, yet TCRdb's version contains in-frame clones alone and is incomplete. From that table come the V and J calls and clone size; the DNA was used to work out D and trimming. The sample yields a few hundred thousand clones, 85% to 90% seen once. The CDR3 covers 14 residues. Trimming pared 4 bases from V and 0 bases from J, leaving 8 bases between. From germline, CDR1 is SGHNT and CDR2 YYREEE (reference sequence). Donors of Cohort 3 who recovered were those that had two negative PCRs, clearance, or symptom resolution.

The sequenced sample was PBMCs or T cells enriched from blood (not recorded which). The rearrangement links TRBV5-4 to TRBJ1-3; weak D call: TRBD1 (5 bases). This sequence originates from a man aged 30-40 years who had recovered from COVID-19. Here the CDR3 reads CASSRGGSGNTIYF. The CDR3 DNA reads TGTGCCAGCAGCAGGGGAGGCTCTGGAAACACCATATATTTT.